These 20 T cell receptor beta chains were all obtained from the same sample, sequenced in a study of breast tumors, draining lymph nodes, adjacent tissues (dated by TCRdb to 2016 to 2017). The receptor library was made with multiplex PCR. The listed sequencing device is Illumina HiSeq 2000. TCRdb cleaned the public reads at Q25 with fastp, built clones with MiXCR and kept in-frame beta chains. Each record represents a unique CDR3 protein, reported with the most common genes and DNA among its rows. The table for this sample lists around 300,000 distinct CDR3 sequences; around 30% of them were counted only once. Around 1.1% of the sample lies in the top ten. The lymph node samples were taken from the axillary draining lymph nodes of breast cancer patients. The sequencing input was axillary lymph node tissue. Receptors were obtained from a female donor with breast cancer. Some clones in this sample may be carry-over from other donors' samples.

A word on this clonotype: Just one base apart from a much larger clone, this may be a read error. In DNA, the CDR3 is TGCGCCAGCAGTTCGGGCGGGGAGCTGTTTTTT. It yields the protein CASSSGGELFF. The chain is built from TRBV4-1 and TRBJ2-2; D gene uncertain. The CDR3 totals 11 residues. V lost 6 bases, J lost 7 bases, and 6 bases lay in between. Germline CDR1 and CDR2: MGHRA and YSYEKL.

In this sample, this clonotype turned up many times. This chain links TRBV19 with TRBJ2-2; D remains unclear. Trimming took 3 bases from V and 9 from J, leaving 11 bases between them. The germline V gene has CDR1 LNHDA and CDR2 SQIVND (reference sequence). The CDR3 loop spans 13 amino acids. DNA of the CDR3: TGTGCCAGTAGTATTAAAAGGGAAAGGGAGCTGTTTTTT. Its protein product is CASSIKRERELFF.

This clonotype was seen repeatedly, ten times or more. In nucleotides, the CDR3 is TGTGCCAGCAGTGGGGCGGGAGTAAGGGTCTCCGGGGAGCTGTTTTTT. Its protein is CASSGAGVRVSGELFF. The chain carries TRBV2 and TRBJ2-2, with 7 bases lining up with TRBD2. The CDR3 extends over 16 amino acids. The germline gives CDR1 SNHLY, CDR2 FYNNEI. Trimming cost V 4 bases and J 6 bases; bases outside gene matches: 11.

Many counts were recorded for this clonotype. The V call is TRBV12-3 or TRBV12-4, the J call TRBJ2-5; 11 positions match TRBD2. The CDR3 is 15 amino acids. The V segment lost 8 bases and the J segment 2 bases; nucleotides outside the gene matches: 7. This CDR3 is CASQTSGNPQETQYF. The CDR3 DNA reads TGTGCCAGCCAGACTAGCGGGAACCCACAAGAGACCCAGTACTTC.

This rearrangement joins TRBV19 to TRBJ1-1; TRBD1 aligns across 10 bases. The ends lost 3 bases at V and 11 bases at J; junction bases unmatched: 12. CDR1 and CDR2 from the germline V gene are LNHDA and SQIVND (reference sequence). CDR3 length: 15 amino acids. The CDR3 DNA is TGTGCCAGTAGTATTAGACAGGGGGCGATTTCAATGGCTTTCTTT. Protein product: CASSIRQGAISMAFF.

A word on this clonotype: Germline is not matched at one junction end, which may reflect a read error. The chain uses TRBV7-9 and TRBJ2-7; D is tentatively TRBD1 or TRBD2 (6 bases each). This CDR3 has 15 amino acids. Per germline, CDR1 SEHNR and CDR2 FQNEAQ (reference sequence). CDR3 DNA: TGTGCTAGCAGCTTGGGCCGGGGGCAGGAGGGTGAGCAGTGCTTC. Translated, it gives CASSLGRGQEGEQCF.

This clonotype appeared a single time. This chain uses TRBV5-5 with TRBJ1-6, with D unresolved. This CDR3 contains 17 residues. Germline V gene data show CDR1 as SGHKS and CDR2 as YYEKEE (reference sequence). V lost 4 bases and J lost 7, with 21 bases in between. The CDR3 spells CASSPSYAGPFNSPLHF. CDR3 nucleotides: TGTGCCAGCAGCCCATCTTATGCCGGGCCGTTCAATTCACCCCTCCACTTT. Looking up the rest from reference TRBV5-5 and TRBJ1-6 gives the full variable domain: DAGVTQSPTHLIKTRGQQVTLRCSPISGHKSVSWYQQVLGQGPQFIFQYYEKEERGRGNFPDRFSARQFPNYSSELNVNALLLGDSALYLCASSPSYAGPFNSPLHFGNGTRLTVT.

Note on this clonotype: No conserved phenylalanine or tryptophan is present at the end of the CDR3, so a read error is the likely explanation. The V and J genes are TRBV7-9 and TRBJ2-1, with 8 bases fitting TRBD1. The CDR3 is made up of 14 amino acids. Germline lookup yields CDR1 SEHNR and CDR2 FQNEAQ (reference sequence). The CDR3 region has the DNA TGTGACAGCAGCTTCTTGGACAGGGACAATGAGCAGTTCCTC. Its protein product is CDSSFLDRDNEQFL.

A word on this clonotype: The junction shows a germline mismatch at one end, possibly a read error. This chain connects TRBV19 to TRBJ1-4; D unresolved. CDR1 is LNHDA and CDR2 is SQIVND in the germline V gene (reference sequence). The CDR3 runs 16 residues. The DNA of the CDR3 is TGTGCCAGTAGTATAGATCTCCAGCTCGCGTATGAAGAACTGTTTTTT. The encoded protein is CASSIDLQLAYEELFF.

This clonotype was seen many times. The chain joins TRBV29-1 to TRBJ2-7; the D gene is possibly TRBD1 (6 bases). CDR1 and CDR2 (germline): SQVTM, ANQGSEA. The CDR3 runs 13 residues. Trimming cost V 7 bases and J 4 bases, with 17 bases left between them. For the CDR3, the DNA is TGCAGCGCCACCATACAGGGTGTATACGAGCAGTACTTC. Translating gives CSATIQGVYEQYF.

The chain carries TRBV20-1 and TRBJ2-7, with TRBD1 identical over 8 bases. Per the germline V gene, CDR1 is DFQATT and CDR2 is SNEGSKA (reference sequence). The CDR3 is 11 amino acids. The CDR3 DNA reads TGCAGCCTAGACAGGGGCCACGAGCAGTACTTC. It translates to CSLDRGHEQYF.

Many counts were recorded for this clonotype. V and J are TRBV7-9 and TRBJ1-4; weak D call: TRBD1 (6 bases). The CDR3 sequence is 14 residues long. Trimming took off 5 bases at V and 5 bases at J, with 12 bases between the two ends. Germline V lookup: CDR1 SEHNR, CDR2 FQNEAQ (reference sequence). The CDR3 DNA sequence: TGTGCCAGCAGCGAAGGACAGTTCAATGAAAAACTGTTTTTT. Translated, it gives CASSEGQFNEKLFF.

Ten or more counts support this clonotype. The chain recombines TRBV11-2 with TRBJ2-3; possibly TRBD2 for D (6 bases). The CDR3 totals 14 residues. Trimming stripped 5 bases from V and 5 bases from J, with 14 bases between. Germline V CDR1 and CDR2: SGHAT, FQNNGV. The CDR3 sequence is CASSVLAAGDTQYF. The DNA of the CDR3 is TGTGCCAGCAGCGTCTTAGCGGCAGGAGATACGCAGTATTTT.

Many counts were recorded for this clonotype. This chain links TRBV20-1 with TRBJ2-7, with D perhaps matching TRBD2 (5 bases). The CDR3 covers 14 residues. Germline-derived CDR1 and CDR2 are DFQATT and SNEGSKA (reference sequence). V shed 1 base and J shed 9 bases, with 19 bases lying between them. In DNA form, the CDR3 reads TGCAGTGCTAGAGCGAGAGCCGGGAATTCGGTGCAGTACTTC. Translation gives CSARARAGNSVQYF.

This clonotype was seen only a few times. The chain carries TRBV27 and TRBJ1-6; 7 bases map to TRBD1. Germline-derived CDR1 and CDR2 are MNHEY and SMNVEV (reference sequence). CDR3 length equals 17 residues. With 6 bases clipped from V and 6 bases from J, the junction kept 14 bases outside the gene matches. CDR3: CASRPTGARVINSPLHF. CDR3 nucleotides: TGTGCCAGCAGGCCAACAGGGGCGAGAGTGATTAATTCACCCCTCCACTTT.

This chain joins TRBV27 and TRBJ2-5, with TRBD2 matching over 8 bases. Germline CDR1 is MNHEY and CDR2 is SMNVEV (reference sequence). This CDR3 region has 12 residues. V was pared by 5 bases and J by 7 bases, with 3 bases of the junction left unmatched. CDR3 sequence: CASSQGLGTQYF. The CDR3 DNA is TGTGCCAGCAGTCAGGGACTAGGGACCCAGTACTTC.

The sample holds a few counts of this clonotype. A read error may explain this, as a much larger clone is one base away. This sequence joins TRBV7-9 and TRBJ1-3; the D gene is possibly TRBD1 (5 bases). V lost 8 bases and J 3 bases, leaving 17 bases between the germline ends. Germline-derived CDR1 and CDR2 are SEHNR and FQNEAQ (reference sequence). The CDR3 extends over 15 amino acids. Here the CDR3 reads CASGGRGVNGNTIYF. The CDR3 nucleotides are TGTGCCAGCGGCGGCCGGGGGGTAAATGGAAACACCATATATTTT.

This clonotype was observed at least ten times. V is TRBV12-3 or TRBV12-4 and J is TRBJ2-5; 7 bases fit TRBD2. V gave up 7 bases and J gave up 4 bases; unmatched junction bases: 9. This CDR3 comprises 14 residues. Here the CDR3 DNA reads TGTGCCAGCACCGATCGGGACTACCTAGAGACCCAGTACTTC. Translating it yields CASTDRDYLETQYF.

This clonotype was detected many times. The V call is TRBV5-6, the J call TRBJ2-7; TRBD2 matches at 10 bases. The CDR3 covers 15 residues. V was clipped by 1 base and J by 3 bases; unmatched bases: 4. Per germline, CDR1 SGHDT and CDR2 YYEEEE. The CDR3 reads CASSLLTSGIYEQYF. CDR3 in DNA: TGTGCCAGCAGCTTGTTAACTAGCGGGATCTACGAGCAGTACTTC. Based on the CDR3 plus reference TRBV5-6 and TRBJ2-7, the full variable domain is DAGVTQSPTHLIKTRGQQVTLRCSPKSGHDTVSWYQQALGQGPQFIFQYYEEEERQRGNFPDRFSGHQFPNYSSELNVNALLLGDSALYLCASSLLTSGIYEQYFGPGTRLTVT.

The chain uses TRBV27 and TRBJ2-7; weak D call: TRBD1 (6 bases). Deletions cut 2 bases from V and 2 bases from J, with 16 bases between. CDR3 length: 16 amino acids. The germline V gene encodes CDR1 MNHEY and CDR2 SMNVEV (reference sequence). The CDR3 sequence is CASSLSRGRLPYEQYF. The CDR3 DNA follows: TGTGCCAGCAGTTTAAGCAGGGGACGGCTACCCTACGAGCAGTACTTC.